This T cell receptor beta chain was profiled in a study of shared clonotypes between healthy human individuals. Across the whole study: The study enrolled a couple of women and a few men aged 18 to 49. Study-level findings and limits: Only blood underwent sampling, and tissue repertoires likely differ. Among donors, clonotype sharing was expected to be affected by sequencing depth.

Turning to this clone: What it binds is unknown.

Libraries were prepared by immunoSEQ multiplex PCR; TCRdb keeps only in-frame clonotypes and omits some of them. The sample contains about 99,000 clones, approximately 44% of which appear only once. For genomic DNA, unsorted samples relied on around 86 million PBMCs. The receptor was derived from a woman aged 40-49 years in good health. Some clones in this sample may be carry-over from other donors' samples. Sequenced material: PBMCs.

The CDR3 loop is CSVGRQLTNTEAFF. In DNA form, the CDR3 reads TGCAGCGTTGGGAGACAACTGACGAACACTGAAGCTTTCTTT. V usage is TRBV29-1 and J usage is TRBJ1-1; no definite D call. The V gene's germline CDR1 is SQVTM and CDR2 ANQGSEA. Trimming took off 4 bases at V and 1 base at J, with 13 bases between the two ends. This CDR3 has 14 residues.